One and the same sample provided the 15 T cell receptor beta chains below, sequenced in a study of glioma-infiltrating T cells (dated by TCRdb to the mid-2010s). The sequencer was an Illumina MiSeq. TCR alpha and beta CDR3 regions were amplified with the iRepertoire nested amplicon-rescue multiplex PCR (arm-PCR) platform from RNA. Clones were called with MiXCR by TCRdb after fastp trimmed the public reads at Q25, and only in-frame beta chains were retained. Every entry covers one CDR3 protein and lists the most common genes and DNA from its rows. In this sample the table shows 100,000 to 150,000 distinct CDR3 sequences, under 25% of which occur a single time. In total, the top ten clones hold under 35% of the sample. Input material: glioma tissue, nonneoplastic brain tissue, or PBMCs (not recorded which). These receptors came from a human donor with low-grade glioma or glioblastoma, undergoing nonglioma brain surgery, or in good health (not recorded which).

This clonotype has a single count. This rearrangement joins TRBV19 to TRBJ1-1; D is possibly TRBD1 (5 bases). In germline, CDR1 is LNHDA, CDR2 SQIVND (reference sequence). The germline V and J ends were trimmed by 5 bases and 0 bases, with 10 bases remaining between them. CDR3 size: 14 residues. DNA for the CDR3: TGTGCCAGTAGTTTCGGACATATGAACACTGAAGCTTTCTTT. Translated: CASSFGHMNTEAFF.

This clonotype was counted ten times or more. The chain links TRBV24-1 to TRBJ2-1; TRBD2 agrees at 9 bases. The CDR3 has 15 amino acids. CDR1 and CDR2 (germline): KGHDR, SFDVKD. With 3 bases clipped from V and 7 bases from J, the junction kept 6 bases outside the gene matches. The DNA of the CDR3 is TGTGCCACCAGTGATCCGGGACTAGCAGTGAATGAGCAGTTCTTC. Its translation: CATSDPGLAVNEQFF.

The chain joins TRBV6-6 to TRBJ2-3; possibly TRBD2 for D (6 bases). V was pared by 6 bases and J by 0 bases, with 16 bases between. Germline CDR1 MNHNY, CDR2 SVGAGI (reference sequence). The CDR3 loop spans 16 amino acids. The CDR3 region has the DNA TGTGCCAGCAGCCATCCTAGCGCTTCTAGCACAGATACGCAGTATTTT. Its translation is CASSHPSASSTDTQYF.

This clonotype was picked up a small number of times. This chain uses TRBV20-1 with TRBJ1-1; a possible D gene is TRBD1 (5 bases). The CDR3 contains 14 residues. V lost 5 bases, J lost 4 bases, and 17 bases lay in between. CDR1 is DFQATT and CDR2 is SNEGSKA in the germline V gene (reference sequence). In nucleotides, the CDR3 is TGCAGTGCTCGCTCTCAGGGTTTCGGCACTGAAGCTTTCTTT. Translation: CSARSQGFGTEAFF.

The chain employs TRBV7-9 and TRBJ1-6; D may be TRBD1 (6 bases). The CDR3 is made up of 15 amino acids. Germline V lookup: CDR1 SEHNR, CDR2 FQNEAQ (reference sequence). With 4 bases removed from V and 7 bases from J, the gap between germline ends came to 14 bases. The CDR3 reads CASSSTGLENSPLHF. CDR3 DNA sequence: TGTGCCAGCAGCTCCACAGGGTTAGAAAATTCACCCCTCCACTTT.

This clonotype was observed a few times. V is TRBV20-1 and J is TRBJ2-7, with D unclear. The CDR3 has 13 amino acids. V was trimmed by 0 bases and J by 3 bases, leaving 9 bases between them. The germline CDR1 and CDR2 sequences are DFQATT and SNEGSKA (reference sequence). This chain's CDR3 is CSARDVVLYEQYV. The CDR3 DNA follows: TGCAGTGCTAGAGATGTTGTGCTCTACGAGCAGTACGTC.

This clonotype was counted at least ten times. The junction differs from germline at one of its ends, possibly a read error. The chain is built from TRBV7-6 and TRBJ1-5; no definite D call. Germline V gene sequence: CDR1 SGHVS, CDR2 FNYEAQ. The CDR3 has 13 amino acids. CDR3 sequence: CASSLGEKQPQHF. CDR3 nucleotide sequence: TGTGCTAGCAGCTTAGGCGAGAAACAGCCCCAGCATTTT.

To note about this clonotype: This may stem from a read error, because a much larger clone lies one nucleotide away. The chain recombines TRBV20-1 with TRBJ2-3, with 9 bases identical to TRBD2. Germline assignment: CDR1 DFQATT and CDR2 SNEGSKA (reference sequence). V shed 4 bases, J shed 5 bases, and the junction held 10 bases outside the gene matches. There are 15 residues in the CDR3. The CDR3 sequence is CSATYSGGRKDTQYF. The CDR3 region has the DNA TGCAGTGCTACATATAGCGGGGGAAGGAAAGATACGCAGTATTTT.

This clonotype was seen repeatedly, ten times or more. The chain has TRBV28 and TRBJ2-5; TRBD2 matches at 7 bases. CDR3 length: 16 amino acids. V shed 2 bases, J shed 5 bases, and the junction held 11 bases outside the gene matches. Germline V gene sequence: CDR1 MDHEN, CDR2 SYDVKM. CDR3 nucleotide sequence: TGTGCCAGCAGTTTAGTTTGGACTAGGAGTACGGAGACCCAGTACTTC. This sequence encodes CASSLVWTRSTETQYF.

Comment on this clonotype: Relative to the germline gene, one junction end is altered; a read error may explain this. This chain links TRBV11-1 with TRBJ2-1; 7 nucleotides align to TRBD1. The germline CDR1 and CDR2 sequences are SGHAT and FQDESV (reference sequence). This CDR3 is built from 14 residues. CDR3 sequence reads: CASSPDAGGMRQFF. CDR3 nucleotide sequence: TGCGCCAGCAGCCCGGACGCAGGGGGAATGAGGCAGTTCTTC.

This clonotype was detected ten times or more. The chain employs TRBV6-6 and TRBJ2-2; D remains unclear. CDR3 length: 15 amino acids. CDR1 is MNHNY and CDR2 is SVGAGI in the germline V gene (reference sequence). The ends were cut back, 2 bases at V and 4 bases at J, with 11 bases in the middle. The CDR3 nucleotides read TGTGCCAGCAGTTACGAGGCCGGAACCACCGGGGAGCTGTTTTTT. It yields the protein CASSYEAGTTGELFF.

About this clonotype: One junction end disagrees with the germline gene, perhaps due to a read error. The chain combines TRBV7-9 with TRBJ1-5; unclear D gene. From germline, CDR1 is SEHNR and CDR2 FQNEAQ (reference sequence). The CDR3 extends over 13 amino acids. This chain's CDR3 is CAGSLSDNQPQHF. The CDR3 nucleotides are TGTGCCGGCAGCTTAAGCGACAATCAGCCCCAACATTTT.

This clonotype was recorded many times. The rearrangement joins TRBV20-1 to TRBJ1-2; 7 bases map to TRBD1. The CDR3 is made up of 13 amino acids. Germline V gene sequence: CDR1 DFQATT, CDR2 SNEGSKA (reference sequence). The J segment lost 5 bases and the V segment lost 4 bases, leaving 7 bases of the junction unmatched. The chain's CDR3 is CSAKSTGEYGYTF. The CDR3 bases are TGCAGTGCTAAGTCTACAGGGGAATATGGCTACACCTTC.

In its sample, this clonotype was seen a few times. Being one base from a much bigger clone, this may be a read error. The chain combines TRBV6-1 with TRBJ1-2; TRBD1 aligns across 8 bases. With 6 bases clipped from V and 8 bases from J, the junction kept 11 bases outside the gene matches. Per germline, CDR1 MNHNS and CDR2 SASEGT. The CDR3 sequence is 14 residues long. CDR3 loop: CASSGQGGGWGYTF. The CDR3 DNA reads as TGTGCCAGCAGCGGACAGGGAGGGGGTTGGGGCTACACCTTC.

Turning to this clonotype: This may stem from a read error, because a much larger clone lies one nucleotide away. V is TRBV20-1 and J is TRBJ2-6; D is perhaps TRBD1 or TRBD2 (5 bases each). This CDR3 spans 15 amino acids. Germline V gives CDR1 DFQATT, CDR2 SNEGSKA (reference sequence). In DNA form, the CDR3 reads TGCAGTGCTAGAGCACCGGGGTCTGGGGCCAACGACCTGACTTTC. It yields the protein CSARAPGSGANDLTF.